These T cell receptor beta chains were read from a single sample in a study of T cell changes during pregnancy in multiple sclerosis. Clones were sequenced by immunoSEQ multiplex PCR, and TCRdb holds only the in-frame ones, with some missing. Among tens of thousands of clones, just over 90% were seen once, and the ten largest hold roughly 0.21%. This sample comprised CD4+ T cells from peripheral blood mononuclear cells, obtained before pregnancy. The receptors were gathered from a female donor with multiple sclerosis, enrolled in a pregnancy study. The CDR3 runs from the conserved cysteine through the conserved F or W. Fields, in order: clone size, J gene, D gene, V gene, CDR3 protein, CDR3 DNA. The D gene is left open where the match is weak. Not all rows give a size; the values are once, few, many and, for expanded clones, a class.

NA TRBJ2-7 NA TRBV5-1 CASSWGMGEGDGQYF TGCGCCAGCAGCTGGGGTATGGGAGAGGGGGATGGGCAGTACTTC
NA TRBJ2-1 TRBD2 TRBV10-3 CAISESSGGARNEQFF TGTGCCATCAGTGAGTCCAGCGGGGGGGCCCGGAATGAGCAGTTCTTC
NA TRBJ2-7 TRBD1 TRBV2 CASTMTGGPSYEQYF TGTGCCAGCACCATGACAGGGGGCCCTTCCTACGAGCAGTACTTC
NA TRBJ1-2 NA TRBV6-1 CASSERQISYGYTF TGTGCCAGCAGTGAAAGACAGATTTCCTATGGCTACACCTTC
NA TRBJ1-5 NA TRBV19 CASSPRGGPYQPQHF TGTGCCAGTAGTCCCCGGGGGGGACCATATCAGCCCCAGCATTTT
NA TRBJ2-7 NA TRBV21-1 CASSATKAPRGEQYF TGTGCCAGCAGCGCCACTAAGGCCCCTCGGGGCGAGCAGTACTTC
once TRBJ2-7 NA TRBV9 CASSVGRRAHEQYF TGTGCCAGCAGCGTAGGCAGGAGGGCCCACGAGCAGTACTTC
NA TRBJ2-2 TRBD2 TRBV7-6 CASSLVGLVDTGELFF TGTGCCAGCAGCTTAGTGGGACTAGTCGACACCGGGGAGCTGTTTTTT
NA TRBJ1-5 NA TRBV6-1 CASSEGHGSNQPQHF TGTGCCAGCAGTGAAGGGCATGGCAGCAATCAGCCCCAGCATTTT
NA TRBJ1-2 TRBD1 TRBV7-9 CASSVPGGFDGYTF TGTGCCAGCAGCGTTCCAGGGGGCTTCGATGGCTACACCTTC
NA TRBJ1-5 NA TRBV18 CASSPPGGQPQHF TGTGCCAGCTCACCACCAGGGGGTCAGCCCCAGCATTTT
NA TRBJ1-1 NA TRBV5-1 CASSGQTNTEAFF TGCGCCAGCAGCGGACAGACGAACACTGAAGCTTTCTTT
NA TRBJ1-6 NA TRBV6-4 CASGLGPEVSPLHF TGTGCCAGCGGCCTCGGCCCGGAGGTTTCACCCCTCCACTTT
NA TRBJ1-6 NA TRBV6-5 CASSLDYSYNSPLHF TGTGCCAGCAGCCTCGACTACTCCTATAATTCACCCCTCCACTTT
NA TRBJ1-4 TRBD1 TRBV28 CALSGGGATNEKLFF TGTGCCCTCTCAGGGGGCGGCGCAACTAATGAAAAACTGTTTTTT
NA TRBJ1-2 NA TRBV9 CASSSGDYGYTF TGTGCCAGCAGTTCAGGGGACTATGGCTACACCTTC
NA TRBJ1-2 TRBD1 TRBV4-2 CASSPFSGTASDSTGYTF TGTGCCAGCAGCCCCTTCTCCGGGACAGCTTCCGACTCGACTGGCTACACCTTC
NA TRBJ2-1 TRBD2 TRBV30 CALVGTSGAGWQFF TGTGCCTTGGTCGGGACTAGCGGTGCTGGATGGCAGTTCTTC
NA TRBJ1-3 NA TRBV5-4 CASSLRDSGNTIYF TGTGCCAGCAGCCTGCGGGACTCTGGAAACACCATATATTTT
NA TRBJ2-2 TRBD2 TRBV18 CASSPAVTASGKTGELFF TGTGCCAGCTCACCAGCAGTGACGGCTAGCGGGAAGACCGGGGAGCTGTTTTTT
NA TRBJ1-1 NA TRBV9 CASSVLLNTEAFF TGTGCCAGCAGCGTTCTGTTGAACACTGAAGCTTTCTTT
NA TRBJ1-2 TRBD1 TRBV18 CASSPPGQGWAGYTF TGTGCCAGCTCACCACCGGGACAGGGATGGGCTGGCTACACCTTC
NA TRBJ2-7 NA TRBV6-1 CASSEDSRGSTREQYF TGTGCCAGCAGTGAAGACAGTAGGGGATCGACAAGGGAGCAGTACTTC
NA TRBJ1-3 NA TRBV27 CASSLGPGNTIYF TGTGCCAGCAGTTTAGGCCCTGGAAACACCATATATTTT
NA TRBJ1-1 NA TRBV28 CASSLVQGGTEAFF TGTGCCAGCAGTTTAGTCCAGGGTGGGACTGAAGCTTTCTTT
NA TRBJ2-7 TRBD2 TRBV19 CASSNLASGGYGEQYF TGTGCCAGTAGTAATTTGGCTAGCGGCGGATATGGAGAGCAGTACTTC
NA TRBJ2-1 TRBD2 TRBV5-1 CASSLAISAGGHNEQFF TGCGCCAGCAGCTTGGCAATTTCAGCGGGGGGGCACAATGAGCAGTTCTTC
NA TRBJ2-7 TRBD2 TRBV10-3 CAISEMGLGVEQYF TGTGCCATCAGTGAGATGGGACTAGGAGTCGAGCAGTACTTC
NA TRBJ1-1 NA TRBV19 CASSIDRATEAFF TGTGCCAGTAGTATAGACAGGGCGACTGAAGCTTTCTTT
NA TRBJ2-2 NA TRBV2 CASSTLASGTGELFF TGTGCCAGCAGTACGCTAGCCTCCGGGACCGGGGAGCTGTTTTTT
few TRBJ1-2 NA TRBV14 CASSPRGAHGYTF TGTGCCAGCAGCCCACGGGGGGCCCATGGCTACACCTTC
NA TRBJ2-3 TRBD2 TRBV2 CASRGLAADTQYF TGTGCCAGCAGGGGACTAGCGGCGGATACGCAGTATTTT
once TRBJ1-1 TRBD1 TRBV19 CASRDRGLQNTEAFF TGTGCCAGTAGGGACAGGGGGCTCCAGAACACTGAAGCTTTCTTT
once TRBJ2-7 NA TRBV28 CASSLPYRGGAGEQYF TGTGCCAGCAGTTTACCCTACCGGGGCGGGGCGGGGGAGCAGTACTTC
NA TRBJ1-2 NA TRBV2 CASSEVRLDLAYGYTF TGTGCCAGCAGTGAAGTGAGGTTAGATCTAGCCTATGGCTACACCTTC
NA TRBJ2-7 NA TRBV30 CAWSGGGSSYEQYF TGTGCCTGGAGTGGGGGGGGCAGCTCCTACGAGCAGTACTTC
NA TRBJ1-1 TRBD1 TRBV6-5 CASSPSTGTDTEAFF TGTGCCAGCAGTCCCTCGACAGGGACCGACACTGAAGCTTTCTTT
once TRBJ2-6 NA TRBV5-4 CASSSGQSSGANVLTF TGTGCCAGCAGTTCTGGACAGTCCTCTGGGGCCAACGTCCTGACTTTC
NA TRBJ1-5 NA TRBV7-9 CASSHGRENQPQHF TGTGCCAGCAGCCACGGGAGGGAGAATCAGCCCCAGCATTTT
once TRBJ1-2 NA TRBV28 CASSLGGELRGYTF TGTGCCAGCAGTTTAGGGGGGGAACTTCGGGGCTACACCTTC
NA TRBJ1-2 NA TRBV28 CASSLLRDRYGYTF TGTGCCAGCAGTTTATTGCGGGACCGTTATGGCTACACCTTC
NA TRBJ2-1 TRBD2 TRBV5-6 CASSLLAGGYNEQFF TGTGCCAGCAGCCTGCTAGCGGGAGGGTACAATGAGCAGTTCTTC
NA TRBJ2-3 TRBD2 TRBV6-6 CASRSGLAGTDTQYF TGTGCCAGCAGATCCGGACTAGCGGGAACAGATACGCAGTATTTT
NA TRBJ2-2 NA TRBV4-1 CASSRPGQNTGELFF TGCGCCAGCAGCCGGCCGGGACAGAACACCGGGGAGCTGTTTTTT
NA TRBJ2-2 NA TRBV19 CASSLSSRTGELFF TGTGCCAGTAGTTTATCCTCCAGGACCGGGGAGCTGTTTTTT
once TRBJ1-5 NA TRBV30 CAWTPGSNQPQHF TGTGCCTGGACTCCGGGGAGCAATCAGCCCCAGCATTTT
NA TRBJ2-1 TRBD2 TRBV7-9 CASSLGRGSNEQFF TGTGCCAGCAGCTTAGGGCGGGGGTCCAATGAGCAGTTCTTC
NA TRBJ2-6 NA TRBV27 CASSLRQTGANVLTF TGTGCCAGCAGTTTAAGACAAACAGGGGCCAACGTCCTGACTTTC
NA TRBJ2-7 NA TRBV5-1 CASSTHREYEQYF TGCGCCAGCAGCACCCACAGGGAATACGAGCAGTACTTC
NA TRBJ1-6 NA TRBV14 CASSHLGGAQNSPLHF TGTGCCAGCAGCCATCTGGGAGGCGCTCAGAATTCACCCCTCCACTTT
NA TRBJ2-6 NA TRBV7-9 CASSFGRPRAGANVLTF TGTGCCAGCAGCTTCGGCAGGCCCAGGGCTGGGGCCAACGTCCTGACTTTC